This T cell receptor beta chain originates from a study of T cells in women clearing cervical HPV infection. Study in general: Case blood was drawn a median about 160 days after lesion detection.

Using immunoSEQ multiplex PCR, the repertoire was profiled, and TCRdb retains in-frame clones only, with some absent. This sample's clone table lists under 20,000 clones. The TCR comes from a woman aged 18 to 75 with a cervical HPV16 infection that either progressed to CIN3+ or cleared (not recorded which). Source material: blood buffy coat.

The DNA read from the CDR3 is TGCGCCAGCAGCTTGGGGGGACTAGCGGGGGAGACC. It yields the protein CASSLGGLAGET. In full, the CDR3 reads CASSLGGLAGETQYF. This rearrangement joins TRBV5-1 to TRBJ2-5; TRBD2 matches at 13 bases. With the read ending 3 residues before the CDR3 end, the germline J gene is used to fill in that end. Germline loops: CDR1 SGHRS, CDR2 YFSETQ. Trimming at V came to 0 bases and at J to 5 bases, leaving 1 base not matched to a gene. CDR3 size: 15 residues.